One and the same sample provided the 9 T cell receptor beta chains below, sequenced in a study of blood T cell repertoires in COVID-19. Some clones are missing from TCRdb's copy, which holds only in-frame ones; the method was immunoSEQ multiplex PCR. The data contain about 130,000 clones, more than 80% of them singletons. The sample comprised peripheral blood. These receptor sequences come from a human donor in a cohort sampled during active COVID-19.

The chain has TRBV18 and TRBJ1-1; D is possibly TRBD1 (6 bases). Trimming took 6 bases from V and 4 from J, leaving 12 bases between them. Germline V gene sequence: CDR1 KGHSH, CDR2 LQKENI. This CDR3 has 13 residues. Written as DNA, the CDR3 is TGTGCCAGCTCCCTGGACAGTAGCACTGAAGCTTTCTTT. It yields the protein CASSLDSSTEAFF.

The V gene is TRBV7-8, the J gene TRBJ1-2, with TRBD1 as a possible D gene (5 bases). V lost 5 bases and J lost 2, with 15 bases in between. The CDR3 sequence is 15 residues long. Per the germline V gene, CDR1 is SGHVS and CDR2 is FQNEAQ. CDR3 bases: TGTGCCAGCAGCCCACCGGCGGGGCCGAACTATGGCTACACCTTC. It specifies CASSPPAGPNYGYTF.

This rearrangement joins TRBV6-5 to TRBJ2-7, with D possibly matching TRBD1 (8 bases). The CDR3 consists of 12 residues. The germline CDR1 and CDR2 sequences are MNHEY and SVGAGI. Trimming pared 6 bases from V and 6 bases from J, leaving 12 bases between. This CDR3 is CASRSGTGEQYV. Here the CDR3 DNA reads TGTGCCAGCAGAAGCGGGACAGGCGAGCAGTACGTC.

The CDR3 spells CASSLANDGYTF. Written as DNA, the CDR3 is TGCGCCAGCAGCCTCGCGAACGATGGCTACACCTTC. The gene calls are TRBV5-1 and TRBJ1-2; D uncertain. V lost 4 bases to trimming and J lost 6 bases, with 10 bases between them. The germline CDR1 and CDR2 sequences are SGHRS and YFSETQ. CDR3 length: 12 residues.

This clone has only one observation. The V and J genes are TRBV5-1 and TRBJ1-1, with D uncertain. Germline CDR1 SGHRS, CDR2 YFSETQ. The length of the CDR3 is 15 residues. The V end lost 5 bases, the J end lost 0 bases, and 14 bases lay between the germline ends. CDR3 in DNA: TGCGCCAGCAGACCCACGCGGGTGATGAACACTGAAGCTTTCTTT. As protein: CASRPTRVMNTEAFF.

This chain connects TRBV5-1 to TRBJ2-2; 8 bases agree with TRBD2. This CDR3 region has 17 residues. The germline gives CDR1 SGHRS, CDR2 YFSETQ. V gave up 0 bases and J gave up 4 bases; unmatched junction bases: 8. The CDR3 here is CASSLESGLAGTGELFF. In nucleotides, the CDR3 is TGCGCCAGCAGCTTGGAGTCGGGTCTAGCGGGCACCGGGGAGCTGTTTTTT.

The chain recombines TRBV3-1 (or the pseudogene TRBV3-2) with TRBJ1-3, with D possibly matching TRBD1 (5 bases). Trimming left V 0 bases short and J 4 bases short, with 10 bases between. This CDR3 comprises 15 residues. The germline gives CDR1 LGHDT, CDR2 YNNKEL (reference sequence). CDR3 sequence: CASSQEGGGGNTIYF. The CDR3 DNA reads TGTGCCAGCAGCCAAGAGGGGGGTGGAGGAAACACCATATATTTT.

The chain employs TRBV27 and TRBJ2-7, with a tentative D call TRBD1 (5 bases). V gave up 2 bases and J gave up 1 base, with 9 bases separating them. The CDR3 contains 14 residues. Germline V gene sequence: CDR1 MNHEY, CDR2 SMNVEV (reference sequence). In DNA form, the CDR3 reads TGTGCCAGCAGTTTACAGGGTCGGTCCTACGAGCAGTACTTC. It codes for CASSLQGRSYEQYF.

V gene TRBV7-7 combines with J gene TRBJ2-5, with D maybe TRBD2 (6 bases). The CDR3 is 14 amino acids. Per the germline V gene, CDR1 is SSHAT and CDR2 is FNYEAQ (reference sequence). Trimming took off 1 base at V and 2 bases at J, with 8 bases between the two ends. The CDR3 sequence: CASSLGRGQETQYF. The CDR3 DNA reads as TGTGCCAGCAGCTTAGGGAGGGGACAAGAGACCCAGTACTTC.